One and the same sample provided the 20 T cell receptor beta chains below, sequenced in a study of blood T cell repertoires in COVID-19. Using immunoSEQ multiplex PCR, the repertoire was profiled, and TCRdb retains in-frame clones only, with some absent. The sample consists of approximately 200,000 clones, about 84% of them appearing once. Material: PBMCs or T cells enriched from blood (not recorded which). The receptors derive from a man in his fifties or sixties who had recovered from COVID-19.

The rearrangement links TRBV19 to TRBJ2-7; D is perhaps TRBD1 (6 bases). The CDR3 spans 17 residues. Trimming left V 1 base short and J 2 bases short, with 18 bases between. Germline CDR1 reads LNHDA; CDR2 reads SQIVND (reference sequence). In DNA form, the CDR3 reads TGTGCCAGTAGTATAGGGGGGCGGGCAGGGACGACCTACGAGCAGTACTTC. Translation gives CASSIGGRAGTTYEQYF. Combining the CDR3 with reference TRBV19 and TRBJ2-7 gives the whole variable domain DGGITQSPKYLFRKEGQNVTLSCEQNLNHDAMYWYRQDPGQGLRLIYYSQIVNDFQKGDIAEGYSVSREKKESFPLTVTSAQKNPTAFYLCASSIGGRAGTTYEQYFGPGTRLTVT.

This sequence joins TRBV3-1 (or the pseudogene TRBV3-2) and TRBJ2-5; 12 bases map to TRBD2. The CDR3 is made up of 16 amino acids. Germline assignment: CDR1 LGHDT and CDR2 YNNKEL (reference sequence). The V segment lost 1 base and the J segment 4 bases; nucleotides outside the gene matches: 4. The CDR3 sequence is CASSQGVTSGGETQYF. CDR3 DNA: TGTGCCAGCAGCCAAGGCGTGACTAGCGGGGGAGAGACCCAGTACTTC.

V gene TRBV2 combines with J gene TRBJ1-3, with D perhaps TRBD1 (5 bases). The CDR3 is 16 residues long. Trimming shortened V by 6 bases and J by 2 bases, and 17 bases separated the two germline ends. Germline lookup yields CDR1 SNHLY and CDR2 FYNNEI. This CDR3 is CASRGGEGTPGNTIYF. CDR3 DNA sequence: TGTGCCAGCAGGGGGGGAGAGGGTACTCCTGGAAACACCATATATTTT.

This sequence joins TRBV5-1 and TRBJ2-7; 7 bases agree with TRBD1. The CDR3 consists of 15 residues. Germline CDR1 SGHRS, CDR2 YFSETQ. With V trimmed by 1 base and J by 1 base, 5 bases remained unmatched. As DNA, the CDR3 is TGCGCCAGCAGCTTGAGACAGGGTGGATCCTACGAGCAGTACTTC. This gives the protein CASSLRQGGSYEQYF.

V usage is TRBV11-3 and J usage is TRBJ2-5; TRBD1 agrees at 8 bases. The length of the CDR3 is 16 residues. V dropped 1 base and J dropped 1; count of bases not matched to a gene: 5. Germline V gene data show CDR1 as SGHNT and CDR2 as YENEEA. As DNA, the CDR3 is TGTGCCAGCAGCTTAGCGGCAGGGGGCCGCCAAGAGACCCAGTACTTC. The encoded protein is CASSLAAGGRQETQYF.

V and J are TRBV3-1 (or the pseudogene TRBV3-2) and TRBJ1-6, with D unresolved. This CDR3 has 14 amino acids. Germline values: CDR1 LGHDT, CDR2 YNNKEL (reference sequence). Trimming shortened V by 3 bases and J by 4 bases, and 7 bases separated the two germline ends. The CDR3 loop is CASSHVSYNSPLHF. CDR3 DNA: TGTGCCAGCAGCCATGTCTCTTATAATTCACCCCTCCACTTT.

This chain uses TRBV9 with TRBJ2-7; 7 nucleotides match TRBD2. The V gene's germline CDR1 is SGDLS and CDR2 YYNGEE. The CDR3 runs to 15 residues. V lost 4 bases and J lost 4; bases outside the gene matches: 11. Here the CDR3 reads CASSPGGGEGYEQYF. The DNA for the CDR3 is TGTGCCAGCAGCCCTGGCGGGGGTGAGGGTTACGAGCAGTACTTC.

In this sample, this clone turned up a few times. This chain uses TRBV27 with TRBJ1-1; unclear D gene. Germline V gene sequence: CDR1 MNHEY, CDR2 SMNVEV (reference sequence). V lost 3 bases, J lost 3 bases, and 8 bases lay in between. The CDR3 consists of 13 residues. The CDR3 spells CASSFQKYTEAFF. The CDR3 DNA is TGTGCCAGCAGTTTCCAGAAATACACTGAAGCTTTCTTT.

The chain uses TRBV29-1 and TRBJ2-7, with TRBD1 matching over 12 bases. The CDR3 is made up of 12 amino acids. With 6 bases clipped from V and 6 bases from J, the junction kept 3 bases outside the gene matches. Germline V lookup: CDR1 SQVTM, CDR2 ANQGSEA. The CDR3 DNA is TGCAGCGTCAGGGACAGGGGGCGCGAGCAGTACTTC. It yields the protein CSVRDRGREQYF.

The CDR3, as DNA: TGTGCCATCAGTGGAGGACAAACGAACACTGAAGCTTTCTTT. Protein sequence: CAISGGQTNTEAFF. The genes are TRBV10-3 and TRBJ1-1; TRBD1 might be the D (5 bases). CDR3 length: 14 residues. From germline, CDR1 is ENHRY and CDR2 SYGVKD. The V gene lost 4 bases and the J gene lost 1 base, with 10 bases spanning the gap.

The J gene is TRBJ1-4, the V gene TRBV29-1, with D perhaps TRBD1 (5 bases). The CDR3 loop spans 13 amino acids. The germline V and J ends were trimmed by 3 bases and 4 bases, with 9 bases remaining between them. Germline V gives CDR1 SQVTM, CDR2 ANQGSEA. The CDR3 DNA reads as TGCAGCGTTGATGTCGGACATAATGAAAAACTGTTTTTT. Protein: CSVDVGHNEKLFF.

The CDR3 protein is CASSLAGGSGGANTQYF. The CDR3 nucleotides read TGTGCCAGCAGCTTGGCCGGCGGTAGCGGGGGGGCAAATACGCAGTATTTT. This chain connects TRBV5-4 to TRBJ2-3, with 11 bases matching TRBD2. The V segment lost 0 bases and the J segment 7 bases; nucleotides outside the gene matches: 10. From germline, CDR1 is SGHNT and CDR2 YYREEE (reference sequence). The CDR3 has 17 residues.

V usage is TRBV6-5 and J usage is TRBJ2-1, with D perhaps TRBD2 (7 bases). V dropped 0 bases and J dropped 2 bases, with 11 bases sitting between them. This CDR3 spans 16 amino acids. Per germline, CDR1 MNHEY and CDR2 SVGAGI. The CDR3 spells CASSYSGRGPYNEQFF. The CDR3 nucleotides are TGTGCCAGCAGTTACTCGGGGCGGGGGCCCTACAATGAGCAGTTCTTC.

The chain joins TRBV18 to TRBJ1-1, with 7 bases that match TRBD1. This CDR3 comprises 13 residues. CDR1 KGHSH and CDR2 LQKENI come from the germline V gene. V trimming: 4 bases; J trimming: 3 bases; junction bases outside the gene matches: 2. CDR3 amino acids: CASSQGADTEAFF. CDR3 nucleotides: TGTGCCAGCTCACAGGGGGCCGACACTGAAGCTTTCTTT.

This CDR3 reads CASGAGTLNTGELFF. The CDR3 DNA follows: TGTGCCAGCGGCGCCGGGACACTAAACACCGGGGAGCTGTTTTTT. The V gene is TRBV5-4, the J gene TRBJ2-2, with D maybe TRBD1 (6 bases). The CDR3 consists of 15 residues. The germline V gene encodes CDR1 SGHNT and CDR2 YYREEE (reference sequence). Trimming removed 7 bases at V and 2 bases at J, with 15 bases between.

CDR3 nucleotides: TGTGCCACCAGTGACCTGGGACAGGGGGCCCAAGAGACCCAGTACTTC. Translation: CATSDLGQGAQETQYF. The J gene is TRBJ2-5, the V gene TRBV24-1; 12 nucleotides agree with TRBD1. Per germline, CDR1 KGHDR and CDR2 SFDVKD. The CDR3 extends over 16 amino acids. Germline trimming cut 4 bases from V and 1 base from J; bases unmatched to any gene: 3.

This clone appeared a single time. The CDR3 nucleotides are TGTGCCAGCAGCTTAGTATTAGGGGGAGTCTATGGCTACACCTTC. Translating gives CASSLVLGGVYGYTF. The chain is built from TRBV7-2 and TRBJ1-2, with a weak D call TRBD1 (6 bases). The germline V and J ends were trimmed by 1 base and 4 bases, with 13 bases remaining between them. CDR3 length equals 15 residues. Germline CDR1 and CDR2: SGHTA and FQGNSA. Combining the CDR3 with reference TRBV7-2 and TRBJ1-2 gives the whole variable domain GAGVSQSPSNKVTEKGKDVELRCDPISGHTALYWYRQSLGQGLEFLIYFQGNSAPDKSGLPSDRFSAERTGGSVSTLTIQRTQQEDSAVYLCASSLVLGGVYGYTFGSGTRLTVV.

The chain joins TRBV4-3 to TRBJ1-2; D uncertain. Between the trimmed V and J ends, which lost 0 bases and 2 bases, there was a span of 10 bases. Germline CDR1 LGHNA, CDR2 YSLEER. The CDR3 is made up of 15 amino acids. CDR3 amino acids: CASSQDSRGNYGYTF. The CDR3 DNA reads as TGCGCCAGCAGCCAAGATTCGCGGGGAAACTATGGCTACACCTTC.

This chain connects TRBV7-3 to TRBJ2-3, with D possibly being TRBD2 (5 bases). V was trimmed by 4 bases and J by 2 bases, leaving 16 bases between them. The CDR3 is 16 amino acids. The germline CDR1 and CDR2 sequences are SGHTA and FQGTGA. In DNA, the CDR3 is TGTGCCAGCAGCTCTCCCCGACACGGGAACACAGATACGCAGTATTTT. Translated: CASSSPRHGNTDTQYF.

The J gene is TRBJ2-6, the V gene TRBV29-1; no clear D. The CDR3 spans 13 residues. Trimming removed 3 bases from V and 1 base from J, with 4 bases in between. Germline loops: CDR1 SQVTM, CDR2 ANQGSEA. Here the CDR3 reads CSVDGSGANVLTF. CDR3 DNA: TGCAGCGTTGACGGTTCTGGGGCCAACGTCCTGACTTTC.